This is a list of T cell receptor beta chains from one sample in a study of T cells in Graves' hyperthyroidism and ophthalmopathy. TCRdb redid the calling of the multiplex PCR reads with MiXCR, one entry per CDR3 protein. The sample contains hundreds of thousands of distinct CDR3 sequences, over 35% of which appear only once. Sequencing was carried out using blood. The receptors shown here come from a man aged 18 to 35 with Graves' hyperthyroidism. Each CDR3 is given with its conserved first and last residue.

TRBV12-3/TRBV12-4	TRBJ1-1	CASSFWNTEAFF
TRBV7-2	TRBJ2-2	CASRAPGELFF
TRBV5-1	TRBJ2-7	CASSVRVETGRPYEQYF
TRBV7-9	TRBJ1-1	CASRLDRMNTEAFF
TRBV7-9	TRBJ2-7	CASSLGRDLHYEQYF
TRBV29-1	TRBJ2-3	CSAGSGRSADTQYF
TRBV28	TRBJ2-7	CASSSGLAEYF
TRBV7-9	TRBJ2-5	CASSFGIAETQYF
TRBV29-1	TRBJ2-2	CSPGTANTGELFF
TRBV29-1	TRBJ2-1	CSVWTFHNEQFF
TRBV19	TRBJ1-1	CTSSRLNTEAFF
TRBV20-1	TRBJ1-1	CSARDLDRPTEAFF
TRBV7-2	TRBJ1-6	CASSALLPPLGSPLHF
TRBV19	TRBJ2-6	CASRTDRGANVLTF
TRBV3-1	TRBJ1-5	CASSEGPRGQPQHF
TRBV20-1	TRBJ1-5	CSASRGASHEHF
TRBV10-3	TRBJ1-1	CAISGRDGIEAFF
TRBV7-6	TRBJ2-7	CASSLVPGEQYF
TRBV25-1	TRBJ1-2	CASSHVRVDPTF
TRBV7-9	TRBJ1-1	CASSLDPEAFF
TRBV5-8	TRBJ1-1	CASSLLTSMNTEAFF
TRBV2	TRBJ1-1	CASSHPQGKNTEAFF
TRBV15	TRBJ1-5	CATSSGTDREGQPQHF
TRBV7-9	TRBJ1-3	CASSRRGSSGNTIYF
TRBV7-3	TRBJ1-2	CASSQEQVVPGYTF
TRBV27	TRBJ1-5	CASGAGQPQHF
TRBV2	TRBJ1-1	CASRTGGARTEAFF
TRBV5-5	TRBJ1-4	CASSLGTEFNEKLFF
TRBV6-5	TRBJ1-3	CASSSDRAGNTIYF
TRBV10-2	TRBJ2-7	CASIGTSGTYEQYF
TRBV7-2	TRBJ2-7	CASSPGRGKYEQYF
TRBV20-1	TRBJ2-5	CSARPGQVIETQYF
TRBV2	TRBJ1-6	CASGGNQPLHF
TRBV15	TRBJ1-1	CSTSSLGMGLVTEAFF
TRBV7-9	TRBJ2-3	CASSLHPDTQYF
TRBV6-6	TRBJ2-7	CASSYSTAGPQNEQYF
TRBV24-1	TRBJ2-7	CATSDPSPGTYEQYF
TRBV15	TRBJ1-4	CATSPLAGSEKLFF
TRBV9	TRBJ2-7	CASSSIRSGEQYF
TRBV4-2	TRBJ1-3	CASSQAHSLSGNTIYF
TRBV29-1	TRBJ2-2	CSVALAGRTGELFF